This T cell receptor (beta chain) was profiled in a study of shared clonotypes between healthy human individuals. Overall study: Per-donor plates numbered three CD4 naive, three CD4 memory, two CD8 naive and one CD8 memory.

Study observations and caveats: Sampling included only blood; tissue repertoires likely differ.

As regards this clone: Antigen specificity is unknown.

Per germline, CDR1 SGHRS and CDR2 YFSETQ. J gave up 7 bases and V 0 bases, and 7 bases lay outside the gene matches. The CDR3 contains 14 residues. Adult donors, all healthy and HIV-negative, had no recent acute infections or vaccinations. A CD45RA-negative memory subset and a CD45RA+ naive subset were separated from the CD4+ cells. Generated by immunoSEQ multiplex PCR, the TCRdb table keeps only in-frame clones and is missing some. The sample yields roughly 1,100,000 clones, around 74% seen once. This chain joins TRBV5-1 and TRBJ2-7; 7 positions agree with TRBD1. The specimen was memory CD4+ T cells sorted from blood. Subset meaning: CD45RA-negative fraction. The clonotype originates from a man between 18 and 29 years old in good health. CDR3 protein: CASSLGQGVEEQYF. Here the CDR3 DNA reads TGCGCCAGCAGCTTGGGACAGGGAGTAGAGGAGCAGTACTTC.